The rows below give T cell receptor beta chains drawn from one sample of a study of blood T cell repertoires in COVID-19. Produced via immunoSEQ multiplex PCR; TCRdb's table is partial and in-frame only. The data hold 150,000 to 200,000 clones, with roughly nine tenths observed a single time. The source material was peripheral blood. The receptors were sampled from a man between 65 and 79 years old with acute or convalescent COVID-19. Each CDR3 is given with its conserved first and last residue. The D gene is left open where the match is weak. Size values are once, few and many counts, or a class for expanded clones, and some rows have none.

cdr3_length j_call v_call clone_size d_call cdr3_nt cdr3_aa
14 TRBJ1-2 TRBV5-1 - - TGCGCCAGCAGCTTCCGGGAGGGGGACTATGGCTACACCTTC CASSFREGDYGYTF
15 TRBJ1-2 TRBV7-2 - - TGTGCCAGCAGCAAGGGTACAGGGCCACCTTATGGCTACACCTTC CASSKGTGPPYGYTF
13 TRBJ1-1 TRBV29-1 - TRBD1 TGCAGCGTGGGACAGGATTGGAACACTGAAGCTTTCTTT CSVGQDWNTEAFF
15 TRBJ1-2 TRBV3-1/TRBV3-2 - - TGTGCCAGCAGCCAAGCGGCTGGTCAGGGGAGAGGCTACACCTTC CASSQAAGQGRGYTF
12 TRBJ1-4 TRBV6-5 - - TGTGCCAGCCTAGGAAATGTGGGAAAACTGTTTTTT CASLGNVGKLFF
15 TRBJ2-7 TRBV27 - TRBD1 TGTGCCAGCAGTTTGATGACAGGGAGCTCCTACGAGCAGTACTTC CASSLMTGSSYEQYF
16 TRBJ1-2 TRBV5-4 - TRBD1 TGTGCCAGCAGCTTGGTCAACAGGGGGATAGACTATGGCTACACCTTC CASSLVNRGIDYGYTF
13 TRBJ1-2 TRBV24-1 - TRBD1 TGTGCCACCAGCGGCGGGACAGGGTATGGCTACACCTTC CATSGGTGYGYTF
14 TRBJ1-5 TRBV2 - TRBD1 TGTGCCAGCAGAGCTGACAGGGGCGGACAGCCCCAGCATTTT CASRADRGGQPQHF
13 TRBJ1-5 TRBV4-3 - TRBD1 TGCGCCAGCAGTCACACAGGGGGCCAGCCCCAGCATTTT CASSHTGGQPQHF
15 TRBJ1-3 TRBV5-1 - - TGCGCCAGCAGCCCTGGTGGGGGGGCTGGAAACACCATATATTTT CASSPGGGAGNTIYF
15 TRBJ1-1 TRBV5-1 - - TGCGCCAGCAGCTTGGAAGTGTTGGAGGGGACTGAAGCTTTCTTT CASSLEVLEGTEAFF
17 TRBJ2-5 TRBV4-1 - - TGCGCCAGCAGCCAAGATCTCTACGGGAGCCACCAAGAGACCCAGTACTTC CASSQDLYGSHQETQYF
15 TRBJ2-7 TRBV2 - TRBD2 TGTGCCAGCAGCCGTACTAGCGGGAGACCTGACGAGCAGTACTTC CASSRTSGRPDEQYF
14 TRBJ2-1 TRBV7-3 - TRBD2 TGTGCCAGCAGCACGGGGACTAGCGGGAGGAGGCAGTTCTTC CASSTGTSGRRQFF
14 TRBJ2-1 TRBV29-1 - TRBD2 TGCAGCGTTGCGACTAGCGGGGTAAACAATGAGCAGTTCTTC CSVATSGVNNEQFF
15 TRBJ2-5 TRBV7-8 once TRBD1 TGTGCCAGCAGCTTGGTGACAGGGGACGGTGAGACCCAGTACTTC CASSLVTGDGETQYF
17 TRBJ2-7 TRBV5-4 - TRBD1 TGTGCCAGCAGCGCGCAGCCGGGACAGGTGGCTACCTACGAGCAGTACTTC CASSAQPGQVATYEQYF
15 TRBJ1-3 TRBV7-2 - - TGTGCCAGCAGCGCTTTTAGGGGTGAGGGAAACACCATATATTTT CASSAFRGEGNTIYF
15 TRBJ1-1 TRBV7-9 few TRBD1 TGTGCCAGCAGCTTAGGGGGACAGGGATGGACTGAAGCTTTCTTT CASSLGGQGWTEAFF
15 TRBJ1-2 TRBV5-4 - - TGTGCCAGCAGCTTGAGCGTCTCCCTCGTGTACGGCTACACCTTC CASSLSVSLVYGYTF
12 TRBJ2-1 TRBV12-3/TRBV12-4 - TRBD2 TGTGCCAGCGGGACTACCCACAATGAGCAGTTCTTC CASGTTHNEQFF
15 TRBJ2-7 TRBV7-6 - TRBD1 TGTGCCAGCAGCATAGGACAGGGGAGTATGTACGAGCAGTACTTC CASSIGQGSMYEQYF
13 TRBJ2-5 TRBV18 - - TGTGCCAGCTCAAAACAGGATCAAGAGACCCAGTACTTC CASSKQDQETQYF
11 TRBJ2-2 TRBV7-9 - - TGTGCCAGCAGAAGGAGCGGGGAGCTGTTTTTT CASRRSGELFF
13 TRBJ2-5 TRBV6-1 - TRBD1 TGTGCCAGCAGGGACAGGCGTGGAGAGACCCAGTACTTC CASRDRRGETQYF
15 TRBJ1-2 TRBV5-4 - TRBD1 TGTGCCAGCAGCTTGGAGGCAGGGGGGAACTATGGCTACACCTTC CASSLEAGGNYGYTF
13 TRBJ1-1 TRBV19 - TRBD1 TGTGCCAGTAGCATATCAGGGGGCGCGGCAGCTTTCTTT CASSISGGAAAFF
16 TRBJ2-2 TRBV4-2 - TRBD2 TGTGCCAGCAGCCAAGGGACTAGCCTAAACACCGGGGAGCTGTTTTTT CASSQGTSLNTGELFF
15 TRBJ2-5 TRBV5-1 - - TGCGCCAGCAGCTTGGGGGCGCCAGGGGTAGAGACCCAGTACTTC CASSLGAPGVETQYF
12 TRBJ1-6 TRBV6-5 - - TGTGCCAGCAGTTACCTCCGGTCCCCCCTCCACTTT CASSYLRSPLHF
15 TRBJ2-3 TRBV4-2 - - TGTGCCAGCAGCCAAGCGAGGGCTCGCACAGATACGCAGTATTTT CASSQARARTDTQYF
16 TRBJ2-1 TRBV15 - TRBD1 TGTGCCACCAGCAGAGCAGACAGGGGGTCCCCCAATGAGCAGTTCTTC CATSRADRGSPNEQFF
15 TRBJ1-1 TRBV10-3 - - TGTGCCATCAGTGAGATACACAGGGATCTCACTGAAGCTTTCTTT CAISEIHRDLTEAFF
13 TRBJ2-1 TRBV13 - - TGTGCCAGCAGCTTACTCCCCCTAAATGAGCAGTTCTTC CASSLLPLNEQFF
13 TRBJ1-5 TRBV30 once TRBD1 TGTGCCTGGAGTCGGACAGGGAAACAGCCCCAGCATTTT CAWSRTGKQPQHF
13 TRBJ2-1 TRBV19 - - TGTGCCAGTAGTCTACTAGGGGGGGGAGAGCAGTTCTTC CASSLLGGGEQFF
15 TRBJ2-1 TRBV5-1 once - TGCGCCAGCAGCGTCAGCGGACCCACCTACAATGAGCAGTTCTTC CASSVSGPTYNEQFF
15 TRBJ2-2 TRBV5-4 few TRBD1 TGTGCCAGCAGCACCTTCGACAGGGGAACTGGGGAGCTGTTTTTT CASSTFDRGTGELFF
17 TRBJ1-6 TRBV28 few - TGTGCCAGCAACCAACCTCGGGGTACCCTCTATAATTCACCCCTCCACTTT CASNQPRGTLYNSPLHF
16 TRBJ1-2 TRBV14 - - TGTGCCAGCAGCCAAGAAGACAGTGGTCCGGCGGCAGGCTACACCTTC CASSQEDSGPAAGYTF
13 TRBJ2-7 TRBV5-1 - TRBD1 TGCGCCAGCAGATTAGACAGGGCCTACGAGCAGTACTTC CASRLDRAYEQYF
15 TRBJ2-1 TRBV4-2 - TRBD2 TGTGCCAGCAGCCAAGGCGTAGCGGGGGCATATGAGCAGTTCTTC CASSQGVAGAYEQFF